Shown below are 25 T cell receptor beta chains from a single sample sequenced in a study of CD8 T cells in Susac syndrome (dated by TCRdb to between 2019 and 2020). Library prep was done by the immunoSEQ multiplex PCR assay. RNA was extracted with the RNeasy kit and about 0.5 to 1 ug was reverse transcribed using random hexamers. The public sequencing data were trimmed at Q25 with fastp and processed into clonotypes with MiXCR by TCRdb, which kept only in-frame beta chains. Every CDR3 protein is listed once, alongside the most common genes and DNA of its rows. The sample profile shows more than 65,000 distinct CDR3 sequences; around 95% of them were found once. Clones ranked in the top ten supply roughly 0.22% of the sample. The material sequenced was CD8+ T cells from PBMCs. The source is a human donor in good health.

The genes are TRBV27 and TRBJ2-7, with D tentatively TRBD1 or TRBD2 (5 bases each). V lost 8 bases and J lost 6, with 14 bases in between. Germline CDR1 reads MNHEY; CDR2 reads SMNVEV (reference sequence). The CDR3 spans 12 residues. CDR3 region: CASGWGRGEQYF. The CDR3 DNA reads TGTGCCAGCGGGTGGGGACGGGGCGAGCAGTACTTC.

CDR3: CASSHPNPPTRDWYEQYV. The CDR3 DNA is TGTGCCAGCAGCCACCCTAACCCACCGACAAGGGACTGGTACGAGCAGTACGTC. The V call is TRBV5-6, the J call TRBJ2-7; D perhaps matches TRBD2 (6 bases). The germline V and J ends were trimmed by 4 bases and 4 bases, with 27 bases remaining between them. Germline V CDR1 and CDR2: SGHDT, YYEEEE. The CDR3 totals 18 residues.

The chain joins TRBV13 to TRBJ2-7; TRBD1 is a possible D gene (6 bases). Trimming pared 2 bases from V and 1 base from J, leaving 15 bases between. Germline V gene lookup returns CDR1 PRHDT and CDR2 FYEKMQ (reference sequence). The CDR3 length is 16 residues. For the CDR3, the DNA is TGTGCCAGCAGCTTATTGGGGGCAGGAAGATCCTACGAGCAGTACTTC. Its translation: CASSLLGAGRSYEQYF. The whole variable domain, remainder taken from reference TRBV13 and TRBJ2-7, is AAGVIQSPRHLIKEKRETATLKCYPIPRHDTVYWYQQGPGQDPQFLISFYEKMQSDKGSIPDRFSAQQFSDYHSELNMSSLELGDSALYFCASSLLGAGRSYEQYFGPGTRLTVT.

This clonotype was observed a single time. This chain uses TRBV13 with TRBJ2-2; 7 nucleotides align to TRBD1. CDR1 and CDR2 from the germline V gene are PRHDT and FYEKMQ (reference sequence). The CDR3 consists of 15 residues. V lost 8 bases to trimming and J lost 3 bases; unmatched junction nucleotides: 9. The CDR3 sequence: CASGLRGRDTGELFF. CDR3 nucleotide sequence: TGTGCCAGCGGCCTGAGGGGGCGAGACACCGGGGAGCTGTTTTTT.

This rearrangement joins TRBV19 to TRBJ1-5; no definite D call. The CDR3 length is 12 residues. The germline V gene encodes CDR1 LNHDA and CDR2 SQIVND (reference sequence). V lost 1 base to trimming and J lost 7 bases, with 5 bases between them. CDR3 DNA sequence: TGTGCCAGTAGTATAGCGAGACAGCCCCAGCATTTT. Amino acid sequence: CASSIARQPQHF.

Only one count was recorded for this clonotype. The chain carries TRBV4-1 and TRBJ1-6; TRBD1 agrees at 8 bases. This CDR3 has 16 residues. Germline CDR1 MGHRA, CDR2 YSYEKL. V dropped 3 bases and J dropped 6; count of bases not matched to a gene: 7. The CDR3 sequence is CASSQEQGGINSPLHF. Here the CDR3 DNA reads TGCGCCAGCAGCCAGGAACAGGGGGGGATTAATTCACCCCTCCACTTT.

CDR3 sequence reads: CASGTSPGAFF. The CDR3 nucleotides are TGTGCCAGCGGGACTTCCCCGGGAGCTTTCTTT. The J gene is TRBJ1-1, the V gene TRBV6-2 or TRBV6-3; D may be TRBD1 (5 bases). V lost 8 bases, J lost 10 bases, and 14 bases lay in between. CDR3 size: 11 residues. The germline CDR1 and CDR2 sequences are MNHEY and SVGEGT.

The chain combines TRBV6-2 or TRBV6-3 with TRBJ2-1; 11 nucleotides match TRBD2. V was pared by 6 bases and J by 4 bases, with 5 bases of the junction left unmatched. The germline gives CDR1 MNHEY, CDR2 SVGEGT. This CDR3 has 15 amino acids. CDR3 amino acids: CASSRGLAAYNEQFF. The CDR3 bases are TGTGCCAGCAGCCGGGGACTAGCGGCTTACAATGAGCAGTTCTTC.

The chain has TRBV7-3 and TRBJ2-2; D is possibly TRBD1 (6 bases). CDR1 and CDR2 (germline): SGHTA, FQGTGA. Trimming stripped 0 bases from V and 7 bases from J, with 12 bases between. The CDR3 has 15 amino acids. This CDR3 reads CASSLTTGWNGELFF. The CDR3 DNA sequence: TGTGCCAGCAGCTTAACCACAGGGTGGAACGGGGAGCTGTTTTTT.

The chain carries TRBV20-1 and TRBJ1-5; tentative D call: TRBD1 (5 bases). With 1 base removed from V and 6 bases from J, the gap between germline ends came to 7 bases. Per germline, CDR1 DFQATT and CDR2 SNEGSKA (reference sequence). The CDR3 spans 12 residues. The CDR3 protein is CSARGRVQPQHF. CDR3 nucleotides: TGCAGTGCTAGAGGCAGGGTTCAGCCCCAGCATTTT.

The chain employs TRBV6-2 or TRBV6-3 and TRBJ1-1; D ambiguous. Germline assignment: CDR1 MNHEY and CDR2 SVGEGT. V dropped 7 bases and J dropped 1 base, with 10 bases sitting between them. The CDR3 contains 13 residues. CDR3 nucleotide sequence: TGTGCCAGCATTTCAGACTGGAACACTGAAGCTTTCTTT. The encoded protein is CASISDWNTEAFF.

This clonotype was recorded once. The chain has TRBV7-6 and TRBJ2-5; 7 nucleotides line up with TRBD2. Germline CDR1 SGHVS, CDR2 FNYEAQ. V trimming: 4 bases; J trimming: 0 bases; junction bases outside the gene matches: 8. This CDR3 has 16 amino acids. The chain's CDR3 is CASSSWGRANQETQYF. CDR3 DNA sequence: TGTGCCAGCAGCTCCTGGGGGAGGGCTAACCAAGAGACCCAGTACTTC. Together with reference TRBV7-6 and TRBJ2-5, the CDR3 gives the full variable domain: GAGVSQSPRYKVTKRGQDVALRCDPISGHVSLYWYRQALGQGPEFLTYFNYEAQQDKSGLPNDRFSAERPEGSISTLTIQRTEQRDSAMYRCASSSWGRANQETQYFGPGTRLLVL.

The chain links TRBV5-1 to TRBJ2-5; 15 bases agree with TRBD2. The CDR3 is made up of 18 amino acids. Germline CDR1 reads SGHRS; CDR2 reads YFSETQ. The V segment lost 3 bases and the J segment 2 bases; nucleotides outside the gene matches: 8. The CDR3 DNA is TGCGCCAGCAGCTACGGACTAGCGGGGGGGCCTGAACAAGAGACCCAGTACTTC. It encodes CASSYGLAGGPEQETQYF.

This rearrangement joins TRBV2 to TRBJ2-3; a possible D gene is TRBD2 (6 bases). The V end lost 5 bases, the J end lost 3 bases, and 15 bases lay between the germline ends. The CDR3 spans 15 residues. The germline V gene has CDR1 SNHLY and CDR2 FYNNEI. The CDR3 loop reads CASSPVQGGTDTQYF. The CDR3, as DNA: TGTGCCAGCAGTCCGGTCCAGGGAGGAACAGATACGCAGTATTTT.

The V gene is TRBV4-1, the J gene TRBJ1-5, with TRBD1 matching 7 bases. The CDR3 consists of 15 residues. Trimming at V came to 3 bases and at J to 0 bases, leaving 2 bases not matched to a gene. Germline-derived CDR1 and CDR2 are MGHRA and YSYEKL. The CDR3 coding sequence is TGCGCCAGCAGCCACTCAGGGGGTAGCAATCAGCCCCAGCATTTT. Protein: CASSHSGGSNQPQHF.

The genes are TRBV7-9 and TRBJ1-5, with D uncertain. CDR1 is SEHNR and CDR2 is FQNEAQ in the germline V gene (reference sequence). The germline V and J ends were trimmed by 3 bases and 2 bases, with 11 bases remaining between them. This CDR3 region has 15 residues. The CDR3 protein is CASSLGGLGNQPQHF. The CDR3 DNA reads as TGTGCCAGCAGCTTGGGAGGATTGGGCAATCAGCCCCAGCATTTT.

A few counts support this clonotype. The CDR3 sequence: CASSLTGTEAFF. CDR3 in DNA: TGTGCCAGCAGTTTGACAGGGACTGAAGCTTTCTTT. The chain uses TRBV12-3 or TRBV12-4 and TRBJ1-1; 7 bases agree with TRBD1. V trimming: 3 bases; J trimming: 5 bases; junction bases outside the gene matches: 0. This CDR3 comprises 12 residues.

This chain joins TRBV7-9 and TRBJ2-1, with 7 bases matching TRBD1. The CDR3 consists of 15 residues. V lost 4 bases, J lost 5 bases, and 8 bases stayed unmatched. Germline V gene lookup returns CDR1 SEHNR and CDR2 FQNEAQ (reference sequence). Here the CDR3 DNA reads TGTGCCAGCAGCTCCGACAGGGTGTCCGACAATGAGCAGTTCTTC. Translation: CASSSDRVSDNEQFF.

The rearrangement links TRBV28 to TRBJ2-3; the match to TRBD2 covers 11 bases. The CDR3 runs 16 residues. The trim removed 5 bases at V and 3 bases at J, leaving 7 bases unmatched. Germline values: CDR1 MDHEN, CDR2 SYDVKM. The CDR3 bases are TGTGCCAGCAGTGGCCCGGGACTAGCGGTAACAGATACGCAGTATTTT. Translation gives CASSGPGLAVTDTQYF.

The chain links TRBV13 to TRBJ2-7; D is perhaps TRBD1 (6 bases). V gave up 3 bases and J gave up 3 bases, with 9 bases separating them. The length of the CDR3 is 13 residues. Germline V gene sequence: CDR1 PRHDT, CDR2 FYEKMQ (reference sequence). In nucleotides, the CDR3 is TGTGCCAGCAGCTTGAGGGGGAACTACGAGCAGTACTTC. Translated: CASSLRGNYEQYF. The full variable domain, rest sourced from reference TRBV13 and TRBJ2-7, is AAGVIQSPRHLIKEKRETATLKCYPIPRHDTVYWYQQGPGQDPQFLISFYEKMQSDKGSIPDRFSAQQFSDYHSELNMSSLELGDSALYFCASSLRGNYEQYFGPGTRLTVT.

The chain links TRBV7-9 to TRBJ2-3, with a possible D match to TRBD2 (5 bases). The CDR3 spans 15 residues. Germline CDR1 reads SEHNR; CDR2 reads FQNEAQ (reference sequence). Trimming stripped 1 base from V and 7 bases from J, with 15 bases between. The CDR3 coding sequence is TGTGCCAGCAGCTTAGGGAGCGGAGTGCAGAATACGCAGTATTTT. This translates into CASSLGSGVQNTQYF. Variable domain in full (rest from reference TRBV7-9 and TRBJ2-3): DTGVSQNPRHKITKRGQNVTFRCDPISEHNRLYWYRQTLGQGPEFLTYFQNEAQLEKSRLLSDRFSAERPKGSFSTLEIQRTEQGDSAMYLCASSLGSGVQNTQYFGPGTRLTVL.

This clonotype was recorded only once. The J gene is TRBJ1-4, the V gene TRBV7-6, with TRBD1 as a possible D gene (5 bases). The germline gives CDR1 SGHVS, CDR2 FNYEAQ. The CDR3 loop spans 13 amino acids. V was cut by 5 bases and J by 6 bases, with 10 bases left in between. The CDR3 is CASSLLTDEKLFF. CDR3 sequence (DNA): TGTGCCAGCAGCCTACTGACAGATGAAAAACTGTTTTTT.

The rearrangement links TRBV28 to TRBJ2-3; D remains ambiguous. Trimming left V 6 bases short and J 6 bases short, with 13 bases between. Germline CDR1 reads MDHEN; CDR2 reads SYDVKM. This CDR3 is built from 13 residues. CDR3 in DNA: TGTGCCAGCAGCCGGGTCGCAAGGGATACGCAGTATTTT. Protein sequence: CASSRVARDTQYF.

The CDR3 bases are TGCGCCAGCAGCCAAGGGATAGGCGCCGCTAACTATGGCTACACCTTC. The encoded protein is CASSQGIGAANYGYTF. The rearrangement joins TRBV4-1 to TRBJ1-2; D is unclear. V was pared by 1 base and J by 0 bases, with 12 bases between. The germline V gene has CDR1 MGHRA and CDR2 YSYEKL. This CDR3 spans 16 amino acids.

In the case of this clonotype: At one boundary the junction diverges from the germline segment, which might be a read error. The chain recombines TRBV7-7 with TRBJ2-2, with unresolved D. The CDR3 has 13 residues. Germline CDR1 and CDR2: SSHAT and FNYEAQ (reference sequence). The CDR3 sequence: CASSPRDTGELFF. The CDR3 coding sequence is TGTGCTAGCAGCCCCCGGGACACCGGGGAGCTGTTTTTT.